This TCR beta chain was recovered during a study of PD-L1 blockade in urothelial cancer. Spiking of synthetic TCR analog templates was performed in each PCR. Using immunoSEQ multiplex PCR, the repertoire was profiled, and TCRdb retains in-frame clones only, with some absent. In the table there are about 120,000 clones, roughly 90% of which are singletons. Time point defined: peripheral blood 6 weeks after treatment start. Per-patient samples, pretreatment and on-treatment, numbered 1 to 8. Study-level findings and limits: Better survival was predicted by below-median pretreatment blood TCR clonality.

About this clone: The antigen remains unidentified.

The CDR3 consists of 16 residues. Germline values: CDR1 LGHNA, CDR2 YSLEER. V gave up 0 bases and J gave up 4 bases, with 15 bases separating them. The V call is TRBV4-3, the J call TRBJ2-5; a possible D gene is TRBD1 (5 bases). Here the sequenced sample was PBMCs, taken around atezolizumab (anti-PD-L1) treatment. This sequence originates from a man aged 55 to 70 with urothelial cancer. The CDR3 DNA reads as TGCGCCAGCAGCCAAGATCGGTCCCAGGGCTCAGAGACCCAGTACTTC. This gives the protein CASSQDRSQGSETQYF.